This entry concerns a single T cell receptor beta chain. TCRbeta library construction was performed incorporating unique molecular identifiers. TCRdb re-called the PCR reads with MiXCR, one entry per CDR3 protein. The data show approximately 210,000 distinct CDR3 sequences, about 15% seen once. The sample is drawn from a study of T-cell reconstitution after alpha-beta-depleted transplantation in children. V was clipped by 7 bases and J by 0 bases, with 16 bases between them. CDR3 size: 15 residues. In germline, CDR1 is LNHDA, CDR2 SQIVND (reference sequence). The source was PBMCs from the stem cell graft donor, collected from the stem cell graft. The genes are TRBV19 and TRBJ2-7, with a possible D match to TRBD2 (6 bases). The clonotype was recovered from a human donor who donated a stem cell graft to a child with acute lymphoblastic leukemia. CDR3 sequence (DNA): TGTGCCAGTATGGAGGGGTCGGGGTTCTCCTACGAGCAGTACTTC. Amino acids: CASMEGSGFSYEQYF.